This T cell receptor (beta chain) was found in a study of shared clonotypes between healthy human individuals. Here immunoSEQ multiplex PCR was the method, and the copy in TCRdb shows in-frame clones only, minus some. The table has roughly 300,000 clones, around 86% seen once. The CDR3 runs to 17 residues. CDR1 and CDR2 from the germline V gene are SGHTA and FQGNSA. The V end lost 1 base, the J end lost 0 bases, and 12 bases lay between the germline ends. This clone showed up just once. The antigen remains unidentified. The study, taken as a whole, reports: Naive CD4 clonotypes were shared across a handful of donors at roughly 5.3%.

V usage is TRBV7-2 and J usage is TRBJ2-2, with D uncertain. Sequences were obtained from memory CD8+ T cells sorted from blood. The subset: CD45RO+ cells pooled with CCR7-negative TemRA cells. The sequence came from a young man in good health. CDR3 nucleotide sequence: TGTGCCAGCAGCTTAGTATCCCACAGCCCGAACACCGGGGAGCTGTTTTTT. It encodes CASSLVSHSPNTGELFF.